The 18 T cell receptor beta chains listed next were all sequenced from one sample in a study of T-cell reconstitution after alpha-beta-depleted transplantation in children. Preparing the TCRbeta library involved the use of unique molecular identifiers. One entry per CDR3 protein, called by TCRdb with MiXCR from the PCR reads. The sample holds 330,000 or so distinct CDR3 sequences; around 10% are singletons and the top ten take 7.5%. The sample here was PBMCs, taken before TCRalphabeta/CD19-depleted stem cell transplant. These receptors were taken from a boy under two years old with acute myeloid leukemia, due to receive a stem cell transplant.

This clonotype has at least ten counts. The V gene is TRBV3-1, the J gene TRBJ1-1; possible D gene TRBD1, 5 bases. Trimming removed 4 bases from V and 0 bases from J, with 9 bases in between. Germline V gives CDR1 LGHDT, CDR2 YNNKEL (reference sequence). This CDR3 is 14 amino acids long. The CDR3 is CASSLQGMNTEAFF. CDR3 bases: TGTGCCAGCAGCCTTCAGGGTATGAACACTGAAGCTTTCTTT.

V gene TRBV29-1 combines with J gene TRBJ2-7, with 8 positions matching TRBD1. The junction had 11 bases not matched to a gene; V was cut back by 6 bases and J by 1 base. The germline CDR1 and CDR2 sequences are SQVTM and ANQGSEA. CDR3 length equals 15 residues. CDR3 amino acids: CSVQGTGGFSYEQYF. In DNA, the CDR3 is TGCAGCGTGCAAGGAACAGGGGGTTTTTCCTACGAGCAGTACTTC.

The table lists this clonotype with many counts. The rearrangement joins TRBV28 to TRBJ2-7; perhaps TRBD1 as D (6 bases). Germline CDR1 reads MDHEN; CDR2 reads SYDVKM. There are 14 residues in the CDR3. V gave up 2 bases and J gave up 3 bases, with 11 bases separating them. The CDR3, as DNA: TGTGCCAGCAGTTTAGGCAGGGGTGGCTACGAGCAGTACTTC. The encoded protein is CASSLGRGGYEQYF.

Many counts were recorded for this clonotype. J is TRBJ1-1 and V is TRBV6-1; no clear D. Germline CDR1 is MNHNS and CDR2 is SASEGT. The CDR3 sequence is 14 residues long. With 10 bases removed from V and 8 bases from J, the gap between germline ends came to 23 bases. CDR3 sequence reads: CAISGVTKTREAFF. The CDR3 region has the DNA TGTGCCATTTCGGGTGTTACCAAAACCCGCGAAGCTTTCTTT.

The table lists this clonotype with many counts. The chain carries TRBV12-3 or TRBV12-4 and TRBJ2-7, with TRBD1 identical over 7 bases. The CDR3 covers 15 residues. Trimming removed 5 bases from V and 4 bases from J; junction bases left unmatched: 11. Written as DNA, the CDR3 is TGTGCCAGCAGTCCCTCGACAGGGCTACCTTACGAGCAGTACTTC. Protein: CASSPSTGLPYEQYF.

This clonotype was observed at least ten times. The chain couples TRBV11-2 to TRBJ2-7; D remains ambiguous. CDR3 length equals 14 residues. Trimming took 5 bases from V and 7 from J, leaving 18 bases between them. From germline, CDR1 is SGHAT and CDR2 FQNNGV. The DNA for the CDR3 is TGTGCCAGCAGCCCAAGGGTACGGTTGGGGGAGCAGTACTTC. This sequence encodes CASSPRVRLGEQYF.

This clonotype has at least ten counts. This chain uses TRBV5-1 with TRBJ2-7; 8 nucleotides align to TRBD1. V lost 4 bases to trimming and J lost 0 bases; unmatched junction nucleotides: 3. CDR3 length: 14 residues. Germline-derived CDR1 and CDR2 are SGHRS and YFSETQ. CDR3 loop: CASSRTGNSYEQYF. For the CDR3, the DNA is TGCGCCAGCAGCAGGACAGGGAACTCCTACGAGCAGTACTTC.

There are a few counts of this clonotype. CDR3: CASSQAPPDTQYF. CDR3 nucleotides: TGCGCCAGCAGCCAAGCCCCCCCAGATACGCAGTATTTT. J is TRBJ2-3 and V is TRBV4-1; D is unclear. V was clipped by 1 base and J by 4 bases, with 6 bases between them. Germline V gives CDR1 MGHRA, CDR2 YSYEKL. The CDR3 contains 13 residues.

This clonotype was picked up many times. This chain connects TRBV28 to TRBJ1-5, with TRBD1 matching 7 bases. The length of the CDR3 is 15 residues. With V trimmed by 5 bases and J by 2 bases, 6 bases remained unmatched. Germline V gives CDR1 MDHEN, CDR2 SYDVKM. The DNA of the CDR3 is TGTGCCAGCAGTGAGGCAACAGGGGGCAATCAGCCCCAGCATTTT. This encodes CASSEATGGNQPQHF.

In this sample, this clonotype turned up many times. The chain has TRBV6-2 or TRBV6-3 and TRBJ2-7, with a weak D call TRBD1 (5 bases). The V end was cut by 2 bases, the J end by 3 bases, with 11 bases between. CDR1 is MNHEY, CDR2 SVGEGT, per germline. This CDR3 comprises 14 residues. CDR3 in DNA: TGTGCCAGCAGTTACGCAGGGATGGTCTACGAGCAGTACTTC. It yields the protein CASSYAGMVYEQYF.

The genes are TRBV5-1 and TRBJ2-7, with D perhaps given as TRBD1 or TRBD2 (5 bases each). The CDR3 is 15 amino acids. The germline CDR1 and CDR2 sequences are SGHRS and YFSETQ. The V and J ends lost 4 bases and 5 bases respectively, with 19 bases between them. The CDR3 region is CASSPSRDRVHEQYF. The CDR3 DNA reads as TGCGCCAGCAGCCCGAGTCGGGACCGAGTCCACGAGCAGTACTTC.

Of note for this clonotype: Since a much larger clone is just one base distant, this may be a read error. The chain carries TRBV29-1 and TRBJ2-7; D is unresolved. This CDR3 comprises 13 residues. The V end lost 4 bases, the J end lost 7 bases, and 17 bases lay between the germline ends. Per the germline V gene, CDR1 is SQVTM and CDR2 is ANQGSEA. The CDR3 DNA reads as TGCAGCGTTGGAGGCGTTCTCGGCTGTGAGCAGTACTTC. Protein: CSVGGVLGCEQYF.

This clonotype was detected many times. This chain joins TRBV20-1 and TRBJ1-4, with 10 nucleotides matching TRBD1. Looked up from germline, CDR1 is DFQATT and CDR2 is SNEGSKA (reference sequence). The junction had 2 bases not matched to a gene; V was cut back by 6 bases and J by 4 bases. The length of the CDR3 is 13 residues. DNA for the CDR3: TGCAGTGCCAGGACAGGGGGTAATGAAAAACTGTTTTTT. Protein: CSARTGGNEKLFF.

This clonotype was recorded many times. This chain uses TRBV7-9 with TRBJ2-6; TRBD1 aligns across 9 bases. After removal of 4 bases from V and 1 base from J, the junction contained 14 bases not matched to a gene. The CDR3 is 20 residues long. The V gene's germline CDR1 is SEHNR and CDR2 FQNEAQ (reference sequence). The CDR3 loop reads CASSSPRGTGLRSGANVLTF. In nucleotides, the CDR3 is TGTGCCAGCAGCTCCCCAAGGGGGACAGGGTTAAGATCTGGGGCCAACGTCCTGACTTTC.

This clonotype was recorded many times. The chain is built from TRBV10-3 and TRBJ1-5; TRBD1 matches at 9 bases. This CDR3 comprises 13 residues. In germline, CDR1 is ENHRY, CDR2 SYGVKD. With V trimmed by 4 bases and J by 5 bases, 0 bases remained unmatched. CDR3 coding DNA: TGTGCCATCAGTGGGACAGGGGATCAGCCCCAGCATTTT. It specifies CAISGTGDQPQHF.

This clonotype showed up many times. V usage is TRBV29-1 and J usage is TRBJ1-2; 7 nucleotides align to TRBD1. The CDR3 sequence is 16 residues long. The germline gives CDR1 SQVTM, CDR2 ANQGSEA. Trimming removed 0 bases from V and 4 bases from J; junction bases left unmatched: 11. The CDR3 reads CSVEDPGQVSVYGYTF. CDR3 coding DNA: TGCAGCGTTGAAGATCCCGGACAGGTCTCTGTCTATGGCTACACCTTC. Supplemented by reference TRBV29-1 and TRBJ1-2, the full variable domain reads SAVISQKPSRDICQRGTSLTIQCQVDSQVTMMFWYRQQPGQSLTLIATANQGSEATYESGFVIDKFPISRPNLTFSTLTVSNMSPEDSSIYLCSVEDPGQVSVYGYTFGSGTRLTVV.

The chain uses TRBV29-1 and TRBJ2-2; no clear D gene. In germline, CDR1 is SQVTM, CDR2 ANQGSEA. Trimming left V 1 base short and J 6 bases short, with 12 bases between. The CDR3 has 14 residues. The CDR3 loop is CSVEGQPGAGELFF. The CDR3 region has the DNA TGCAGCGTTGAAGGCCAACCAGGCGCCGGGGAGCTGTTTTTT.

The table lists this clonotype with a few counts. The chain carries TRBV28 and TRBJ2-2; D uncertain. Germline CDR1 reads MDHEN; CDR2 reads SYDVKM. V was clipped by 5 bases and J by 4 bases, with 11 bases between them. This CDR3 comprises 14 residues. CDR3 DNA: TGTGCCAGCAGTCTGCCAGAACTCACCGGGGAGCTGTTTTTT. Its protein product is CASSLPELTGELFF.